This TCR beta chain stems from a study of CD8 T cells in Susac syndrome. Reverse transcription of roughly 0.45 to 1 ug RNA was performed with random hexamers. Multiplex PCR with immunoSEQ amplified the TCR beta CDR3 across 54 Vbeta and 13 Jbeta. TCRdb used MiXCR to reprocess the immunoSEQ multiplex PCR reads, holding one entry per CDR3 protein. The repertoire has 170,000 or so distinct CDR3 sequences, about 95% of them found once; the top ten carry roughly 0.16%. From germline, CDR1 is SGHAT and CDR2 FQDESV (reference sequence). The junction had 16 bases not matched to a gene; V was cut back by 0 bases and J by 6 bases. The CDR3 is 20 amino acids. Sequencing of TCR beta was undertaken in CD8+ and CD4+ T cells derived from blood. Multiple sclerosis controls were treatment-naive patients with stable or active relapsing-remitting disease. Negative magnetic isolation gave CD8+ and CD4+ cells; FACS enriched CD8+ TEMRA.

The material sequenced was CD8+ T cells from PBMCs. The clonotype comes from a human donor with multiple sclerosis. The V gene is TRBV11-1, the J gene TRBJ1-5; TRBD1 agrees at 11 bases. CDR3 bases: TGTGCCAGCAGCTTAGCCCGCCCGCCTGGGACAGGGGGTTTTGCTCAGCCCCAGCATTTT. It encodes CASSLARPPGTGGFAQPQHF.